Reported below is one T cell receptor (beta chain). How the authors handled the data: Amplification from reference gene primers served as the basis for estimated nucleated cell counts. Clones were read by immunoSEQ multiplex PCR, and TCRdb kept only the in-frame ones, dropping some. V and J calls and clone size are those listed in that table; D and trimming were worked out from the DNA. In the table there are over 100,000 clones, around 80% of which are singletons. The data belong to a study of blood T cell repertoires in COVID-19. This CDR3 spans 17 amino acids. V dropped 4 bases and J dropped 4 bases, with 22 bases sitting between them. Germline CDR1 SGHTA, CDR2 FQGNSA.

This TCR derives from a woman over 75 with acute or convalescent COVID-19. The chain carries TRBV7-2 and TRBJ1-2, with D possibly matching TRBD1 (6 bases). The sample was peripheral blood. DNA of the CDR3: TGTGCCAGCAGCTCGAGTTGGTCCACGGGGGGCGCCTATGGCTACACCTTC. Its protein product is CASSSSWSTGGAYGYTF.